Following are 17 T cell receptor beta chains from one sample sequenced in a study of cytomegalovirus exposure and HLA in healthy donors (dated by TCRdb to between 2016 and 2019). The library relied on the immunoSEQ multiplex PCR assay. For the multiplex PCR, a mixture combining 60 forward primers for TCR Vbeta segments and 13 reverse primers for TCR Jbeta segments was used. Drawn from immuneACCESS, this table holds only the in-frame rearrangements with V and J called that TCRdb kept. Clones are partly lost; checked studies trace under half to an unresolved V gene and leave the rest unexplained. The sample table records some 48,000 clones; about 78% of these occur just once. The ten largest make up around 8% of the sample. The sequenced sample consisted of PBMCs. These TCRs come from a man aged 25 to 40 in good health and CMV-seropositive.

V gene TRBV4-1 combines with J gene TRBJ1-4; D is ambiguous. Looked up from germline, CDR1 is MGHRA and CDR2 is YSYEKL. The CDR3 has 14 residues. Trimming pared 5 bases from V and 2 bases from J, leaving 9 bases between. This CDR3 is CASSFGGTNEKLFF. CDR3 coding DNA: TGCGCCAGCAGCTTTGGAGGGACTAATGAAAAACTGTTTTTT.

This rearrangement joins TRBV4-2 to TRBJ2-7, with 10 positions matching TRBD1. CDR1 is LGHNA and CDR2 is YNFKEQ in the germline V gene. The CDR3 length is 15 residues. V shed 6 bases and J 4 bases; nucleotides not matched to a gene: 9. CDR3 sequence: CASRQNRGQGYEQYF. The CDR3 coding sequence is TGTGCCAGCAGGCAAAATAGGGGACAGGGGTACGAGCAGTACTTC.

The chain is built from TRBV6-5 and TRBJ1-5; D perhaps matches TRBD1 (5 bases). The CDR3 totals 16 residues. Germline V gene sequence: CDR1 MNHEY, CDR2 SVGAGI. V was clipped by 4 bases and J by 6 bases, with 19 bases between them. The CDR3 bases are TGTGCCAGCAGTTCCGACGCCGGGAGGGGCCCTCAGCCCCAGCATTTT. As protein: CASSSDAGRGPQPQHF.

Here the CDR3 DNA reads TGTGCCACCTCCCCACAGGGGAACACTGAAGCTTTCTTT. This translates into CATSPQGNTEAFF. The genes are TRBV10-3 and TRBJ1-1; weak D call: TRBD1 (6 bases). CDR1 and CDR2 (germline): ENHRY, SYGVKD. CDR3 length equals 13 residues. V dropped 10 bases and J dropped 1 base, with 13 bases sitting between them.

For the CDR3, the DNA is TGTGCCAGCAGCTTCACAGGGGTCAGCCAGAACACTGAAGCTTTCTTT. Its protein product is CASSFTGVSQNTEAFF. V and J are TRBV11-2 and TRBJ1-1; 7 bases match TRBD1. V lost 3 bases to trimming and J lost 1 base; unmatched junction nucleotides: 8. Germline CDR1 and CDR2: SGHAT and FQNNGV. This CDR3 spans 16 amino acids. The full variable domain, with the rest looked up from reference TRBV11-2 and TRBJ1-1, is EAGVAQSPRYKIIEKRQSVAFWCNPISGHATLYWYQQILGQGPKLLIQFQNNGVVDDSQLPKDRFSAERLKGVDSTLKIQPAKLEDSAVYLCASSFTGVSQNTEAFFGQGTRLTVV.

This chain uses TRBV9 with TRBJ1-1; D may be TRBD1 (6 bases). The germline V gene has CDR1 SGDLS and CDR2 YYNGEE. There are 17 residues in the CDR3. Trimming took 4 bases from V and 1 from J, leaving 20 bases between them. CDR3 nucleotide sequence: TGTGCCAGCAGCCCCCTTCGAGGCAGGGGCTCGAACACTGAAGCTTTCTTT. It encodes CASSPLRGRGSNTEAFF.

In this sample, this clone turned up once. The V call is TRBV30, the J call TRBJ1-5; D is possibly TRBD1 (6 bases). CDR3 length equals 14 residues. V dropped 4 bases and J dropped 4 bases, with 14 bases sitting between them. Germline V gene data show CDR1 as GTSNPN and CDR2 as SVGIG (reference sequence). The CDR3, as DNA: TGTGCCTGGACCTCAGGGGTAGGAAATCAGCCCCAGCATTTT. The encoded protein is CAWTSGVGNQPQHF. Using reference TRBV30 and TRBJ1-5 for the parts outside the CDR3, the full variable domain is SQTIHQWPATLVQPVGSPLSLECTVEGTSNPNLYWYRQAAGRGLQLLFYSVGIGQISSEVPQNLSASRPQDRQFILSSKKLLLSDSGFYLCAWTSGVGNQPQHFGDGTRLSIL.

V gene TRBV9 combines with J gene TRBJ1-1; 7 positions match TRBD1. Germline CDR1 is SGDLS and CDR2 is YYNGEE. This CDR3 is 13 amino acids long. With V trimmed by 3 bases and J by 6 bases, 5 bases remained unmatched. The CDR3 nucleotides are TGTGCCAGCAGCGCACAGGGGATCGCTGAAGCTTTCTTT. Translating it yields CASSAQGIAEAFF.

V usage is TRBV5-1 and J usage is TRBJ2-5, with 8 nucleotides matching TRBD1. The CDR3 is made up of 14 amino acids. With 4 bases clipped from V and 2 bases from J, the junction kept 4 bases outside the gene matches. Per the germline V gene, CDR1 is SGHRS and CDR2 is YFSETQ. In nucleotides, the CDR3 is TGCGCCAGCAGCATAAGACAGGGGCAAGAGACCCAGTACTTC. Translated: CASSIRQGQETQYF.

The genes are TRBV6-5 and TRBJ2-7; D is perhaps TRBD2 (6 bases). CDR3 length equals 15 residues. Germline V gives CDR1 MNHEY, CDR2 SVGAGI. V was cut by 7 bases and J by 0 bases, with 16 bases left in between. CDR3 amino acids: CASTESGRSSYEQYF. CDR3 DNA sequence: TGTGCCAGCACCGAATCCGGGAGAAGCTCCTACGAGCAGTACTTC.

This clone turned up a few times. The J gene is TRBJ2-5, the V gene TRBV11-3, with 10 bases that match TRBD1. Germline CDR1 reads SGHNT; CDR2 reads YENEEA. The CDR3 has 15 residues. J lost 4 bases, V lost 4 bases, and 6 bases had no gene match. The CDR3 region is CASSSGQGQSETQYF. The CDR3 DNA reads TGTGCCAGCAGCTCGGGACAGGGGCAGTCAGAGACCCAGTACTTC.

The J gene is TRBJ1-2, the V gene TRBV5-1, with 7 bases lining up with TRBD1. The CDR3 runs 13 residues. The junction had 8 bases not matched to a gene; V was cut back by 5 bases and J by 7 bases. From germline, CDR1 is SGHRS and CDR2 YFSETQ. This CDR3 is CASSTGQGVGYTF. CDR3 DNA: TGCGCCAGCAGTACGGGGCAGGGGGTTGGCTACACCTTC.

V is TRBV4-1 and J is TRBJ2-5; D unresolved. Matching the DNA end better, TRBJ2-7 makes the J call doubtful. Germline V lookup: CDR1 MGHRA, CDR2 YSYEKL. The length of the CDR3 is 14 residues. The CDR3 DNA reads as TGCGCCAGCAGCCAAGGCAGGTCCTCCTACGAGCAGTACTTC. Amino acids: CASSQGRSSYEQYF.

This clone was recorded a few times. V and J are TRBV5-4 and TRBJ2-1; 8 bases line up with TRBD1. The CDR3 loop spans 15 amino acids. The junction had 8 bases not matched to a gene; V was cut back by 4 bases and J by 5 bases. Germline lookup yields CDR1 SGHNT and CDR2 YYREEE (reference sequence). For the CDR3, the DNA is TGTGCCAGCAGCCCCCGGACAGGGCGCGACAATGAGCAGTTCTTC. This sequence encodes CASSPRTGRDNEQFF.

This chain connects TRBV13 to TRBJ1-2; TRBD1 matches at 7 bases. The length of the CDR3 is 15 residues. With 7 bases clipped from V and 4 bases from J, the junction kept 12 bases outside the gene matches. The germline V gene encodes CDR1 PRHDT and CDR2 FYEKMQ (reference sequence). The DNA of the CDR3 is TGTGCCAGCAATCCGATCGGGACAGCACTCTATGGCTACACCTTC. Encoded protein: CASNPIGTALYGYTF.

The chain joins TRBV5-1 to TRBJ2-5; 11 nucleotides align to TRBD1. The V gene's germline CDR1 is SGHRS and CDR2 YFSETQ. The CDR3 is 15 amino acids. Trimming at V came to 4 bases and at J to 3 bases, leaving 5 bases not matched to a gene. CDR3 region: CASSRGTGGEETQYF. The CDR3 DNA sequence: TGCGCCAGCAGCCGTGGGACAGGGGGTGAAGAGACCCAGTACTTC.

The CDR3 loop reads CASHSRGSNQPQHF. The CDR3 DNA reads as TGTGCCAGCCATAGCAGGGGGAGCAATCAGCCCCAGCATTTT. The chain recombines TRBV5-4 with TRBJ1-5, with 7 bases matching TRBD1. V lost 7 bases and J lost 1; bases outside the gene matches: 5. CDR1 SGHNT and CDR2 YYREEE come from the germline V gene (reference sequence). This CDR3 comprises 14 residues.